This TCR beta chain was found in a study of blood T cells in healthy people across ages. Sample donors were healthy Caucasian individuals that came from Russia, aged 6 to 90. The CDR3 is 15 residues long. The ends lost 6 bases at V and 11 bases at J; junction bases unmatched: 17. The germline gives CDR1 DFQATT, CDR2 SNEGSKA (reference sequence). For the second PCR, which ran for 7 to 11 cycles, a sample-barcoded 5' primer and a J-beta primer mix were used. MiXCR was run by TCRdb on the 5' RACE reads, yielding one entry per CDR3 protein. The table has 890,000 or so distinct CDR3 sequences, 55% to 65% seen once. Study conclusions and caveats: Samples with more naive T cells showed higher observed beta diversity.

In regard to this clonotype: Its antigen is undetermined.

This sequence joins TRBV20-1 and TRBJ2-5, with 11 bases matching TRBD2. Sequencing was performed on blood. The clonotype comes from a man aged 25 to 45 in good health. Here the CDR3 DNA reads TGCAGTGCCCCCCCGACTAGCGGGGTGTTCGGGGAGCAGTACTTC. It translates to CSAPPTSGVFGEQYF.